One and the same sample provided the 27 T cell receptor beta chains below, sequenced in a study of blood T cell repertoires in COVID-19. The data were produced by immunoSEQ multiplex PCR, yet TCRdb's version contains in-frame clones alone and is incomplete. Found here are roughly 340,000 clones, 80% to 90% of them singletons; the top ten hold about 6%. The sequencing sample was made of peripheral blood. The receptor set was obtained from a woman in her forties or fifties with COVID-19, enrolled during active disease.

The genes are TRBV9 and TRBJ1-1; the D is unclear. The CDR3 consists of 14 residues. With 0 bases removed from V and 5 bases from J, the gap between germline ends came to 11 bases. CDR1 and CDR2 (germline): SGDLS, YYNGEE. The CDR3 protein is CASSVGGVGTEAFF. CDR3 coding DNA: TGTGCCAGCAGCGTAGGCGGGGTGGGTACTGAAGCTTTCTTT.

V and J are TRBV6-6 and TRBJ2-1; no definite D call. Germline CDR1 is MNHNY and CDR2 is SVGAGI (reference sequence). The CDR3 loop spans 14 amino acids. Deletions cut 4 bases from V and 8 bases from J, with 15 bases between. The CDR3 sequence: CASSLVRPRDEQFF. CDR3 sequence (DNA): TGTGCCAGCAGTTTGGTCCGTCCACGGGATGAGCAGTTCTTC.

The rearrangement links TRBV6-6 to TRBJ1-1; 9 positions agree with TRBD1. After removal of 8 bases from V and 1 base from J, the junction contained 8 bases not matched to a gene. Per the germline V gene, CDR1 is MNHNY and CDR2 is SVGAGI (reference sequence). This CDR3 region has 15 residues. The CDR3 DNA sequence: TGTGCCAGCGGCGGGACAGGGAGAAAGAACACTGAAGCTTTCTTT. Translated: CASGGTGRKNTEAFF.

V usage is TRBV6-5 and J usage is TRBJ2-7, with TRBD1 matching 9 bases. The CDR3 has 13 amino acids. The trim removed 6 bases at V and 6 bases at J, leaving 6 bases unmatched. In germline, CDR1 is MNHEY, CDR2 SVGAGI. CDR3 protein: CASRWTGDSEQYF. Written as DNA, the CDR3 is TGTGCCAGCAGGTGGACAGGGGATTCCGAGCAGTACTTC.

The gene calls are TRBV9 and TRBJ2-2, with TRBD2 as a possible D gene (6 bases). Germline CDR1 SGDLS, CDR2 YYNGEE. V was cut by 1 base and J by 0 bases, with 13 bases left in between. The CDR3 runs to 17 residues. The CDR3 DNA is TGTGCCAGCAGCGTAAGCGTGCGGGACCCGAACACCGGGGAGCTGTTTTTT. Translation gives CASSVSVRDPNTGELFF.

The chain couples TRBV5-6 to TRBJ1-4; unclear D gene. The CDR3 is made up of 15 amino acids. V was pared by 2 bases and J by 1 base, with 9 bases between. CDR1 and CDR2 from the germline V gene are SGHDT and YYEEEE. The CDR3 region has the DNA TGTGCCAGCAGCTTCGTTAGCCGAACTAATGAAAAACTGTTTTTT. Translating it yields CASSFVSRTNEKLFF.

This clone was detected once. The chain links TRBV7-2 to TRBJ2-7, with a weak D call TRBD1 (5 bases). Trimming stripped 4 bases from V and 0 bases from J, with 10 bases between. The germline V gene has CDR1 SGHTA and CDR2 FQGNSA. This CDR3 has 14 amino acids. CDR3 in DNA: TGTGCCAGCAGCTCCCAGGGCTCCTCCTACGAGCAGTACTTC. Its protein is CASSSQGSSYEQYF.

The genes are TRBV10-3 and TRBJ2-1; no clear D gene. Germline V gene data show CDR1 as ENHRY and CDR2 as SYGVKD. CDR3 length equals 14 residues. Trimming removed 7 bases from V and 0 bases from J, with 10 bases in between. The CDR3 loop reads CAINPERSYNEQFF. In DNA form, the CDR3 reads TGTGCCATCAATCCAGAGCGCTCCTACAATGAGCAGTTCTTC.

The gene calls are TRBV19 and TRBJ2-1, with 9 bases identical to TRBD2. The CDR3 has 16 residues. Germline assignment: CDR1 LNHDA and CDR2 SQIVND (reference sequence). The junction had 4 bases not matched to a gene; V was cut back by 3 bases and J by 1 base. Written as DNA, the CDR3 is TGTGCCAGTAGTATGATTAGCGGGAGTTCCTACAATGAGCAGTTCTTC. This translates into CASSMISGSSYNEQFF.

This clone was recorded only once. This chain uses TRBV6-1 with TRBJ2-7; TRBD2 matches 7 bases. The V gene's germline CDR1 is MNHNS and CDR2 SASEGT. There are 15 residues in the CDR3. The junction had 5 bases not matched to a gene; V was cut back by 1 base and J by 2 bases. CDR3 nucleotide sequence: TGTGCCAGCAGTGAAGGGGGAGCGGGGACCTACGAGCAGTACTTC. This translates into CASSEGGAGTYEQYF.

The genes are TRBV9 and TRBJ2-3; no reliable D call. The CDR3 spans 14 residues. Germline CDR1 is SGDLS and CDR2 is YYNGEE. Trimming took 3 bases from V and 5 from J, leaving 13 bases between them. The CDR3 coding sequence is TGTGCCAGCAGCGCCTCTCAACCAGGAGATACGCAGTATTTT. Translating it yields CASSASQPGDTQYF.

The chain joins TRBV19 to TRBJ2-7, with 9 bases matching TRBD2. The germline gives CDR1 LNHDA, CDR2 SQIVND (reference sequence). The CDR3 runs to 15 residues. V was clipped by 5 bases and J by 1 base; unmatched bases: 6. CDR3 protein: CASSSSGLASYEQYF. The CDR3 DNA follows: TGTGCCAGTAGTTCCTCTGGACTAGCGTCCTACGAGCAGTACTTC.

V usage is TRBV5-1 and J usage is TRBJ2-1; 11 nucleotides agree with TRBD2. Germline V lookup: CDR1 SGHRS, CDR2 YFSETQ. This CDR3 is 16 amino acids long. The V segment lost 1 base and the J segment 8 bases; nucleotides outside the gene matches: 8. CDR3 sequence: CASSLLRLAGFDEQFF. DNA for the CDR3: TGCGCCAGCAGCTTGCTTAGACTAGCGGGATTCGATGAGCAGTTCTTC.

The J gene is TRBJ2-5, the V gene TRBV5-8; a possible D gene is TRBD2 (5 bases). The V end lost 3 bases, the J end lost 5 bases, and 11 bases lay between the germline ends. Germline-derived CDR1 and CDR2 are SGHTS and YDEGEE. CDR3 length: 13 amino acids. Here the CDR3 reads CASSSPWEETQYF. The CDR3 DNA sequence: TGTGCCAGCAGCTCGCCCTGGGAGGAGACCCAGTACTTC.

This clone was detected only once. J is TRBJ2-1 and V is TRBV4-2; 14 nucleotides line up with TRBD2. Germline CDR1 and CDR2: LGHNA and YNFKEQ. CDR3 length: 18 residues. V dropped 0 bases and J dropped 3; count of bases not matched to a gene: 4. The CDR3 protein is CASSQEGTSGRLYNEQFF. The DNA of the CDR3 is TGTGCCAGCAGCCAAGAAGGGACTAGCGGGAGACTCTACAATGAGCAGTTCTTC.

V and J are TRBV5-1 and TRBJ2-7; 8 nucleotides align to TRBD2. This CDR3 region has 14 residues. The germline V gene has CDR1 SGHRS and CDR2 YFSETQ. With V trimmed by 4 bases and J by 6 bases, 9 bases remained unmatched. CDR3 amino acids: CASSTGGDAREQYF. The CDR3 nucleotides read TGCGCCAGCAGCACCGGGGGGGACGCCCGCGAGCAGTACTTC.

This chain uses TRBV19 with TRBJ2-2, with 7 bases that match TRBD1. The CDR3 runs 15 residues. Germline-derived CDR1 and CDR2 are LNHDA and SQIVND (reference sequence). The junction had 4 bases not matched to a gene; V was cut back by 0 bases and J by 6 bases. CDR3 in amino acids: CASSIESGGAGELFF. Written as DNA, the CDR3 is TGTGCCAGTAGTATAGAGTCAGGGGGAGCCGGGGAGCTGTTTTTT.

The genes are TRBV2 and TRBJ1-2; no reliable D call. The CDR3 loop spans 16 amino acids. Trimming left V 2 bases short and J 6 bases short, with 19 bases between. Germline CDR1 and CDR2: SNHLY and FYNNEI. The CDR3 bases are TGTGCCAGCAGTGAATCCGAGGTCCGCTTCAGCGATGGCTACACCTTC. Protein sequence: CASSESEVRFSDGYTF.

This chain connects TRBV7-9 to TRBJ2-5; tentative D call: TRBD1 (7 bases). CDR3 size: 15 residues. Trimming took off 7 bases at V and 2 bases at J, with 17 bases between the two ends. Germline V gene lookup returns CDR1 SEHNR and CDR2 FQNEAQ (reference sequence). CDR3 sequence reads: CASTLFRGAQETQYF. DNA for the CDR3: TGTGCCAGCACCCTCTTCAGGGGGGCGCAAGAGACCCAGTACTTC.

J is TRBJ2-7 and V is TRBV5-4; 11 positions match TRBD2. Unmatched junction bases numbered 2, after V lost 2 bases and J lost 1 base. From germline, CDR1 is SGHNT and CDR2 YYREEE (reference sequence). The CDR3 runs to 15 residues. CDR3 DNA sequence: TGTGCCAGCAGCTTTAGCGGGAGGGGGTCCTACGAGCAGTACTTC. Protein: CASSFSGRGSYEQYF.

This clone was counted a single time. The V call is TRBV10-2, the J call TRBJ2-7; D may be TRBD1 (7 bases). Germline V lookup: CDR1 WSHSY, CDR2 SAAADI. This CDR3 region has 15 residues. Trimming took 0 bases from V and 5 from J, leaving 14 bases between them. The CDR3 region has the DNA TGCGCCAGCAGTGAGTCGGCCAGGGGGGTGGACGAGCAGTACTTC. As protein: CASSESARGVDEQYF.

This chain connects TRBV19 to TRBJ1-1; 8 nucleotides line up with TRBD1. The CDR3 is made up of 14 amino acids. V was clipped by 5 bases and J by 4 bases; unmatched bases: 6. CDR1 and CDR2 (germline): LNHDA, SQIVND (reference sequence). This CDR3 reads CASSPRTGTTEAFF. Written as DNA, the CDR3 is TGTGCCAGTAGTCCGCGGACAGGGACCACTGAAGCTTTCTTT.

The V and J genes are TRBV7-2 and TRBJ1-5; D is uncertain. Germline values: CDR1 SGHTA, CDR2 FQGNSA. The CDR3 covers 16 residues. Trimming shortened V by 1 base and J by 6 bases, and 16 bases separated the two germline ends. CDR3 in DNA: TGTGCCAGCAGCTTAGTTCTGGCGGGTGGAAGTCAGCCCCAGCATTTT. This encodes CASSLVLAGGSQPQHF.

The chain couples TRBV24-1 to TRBJ1-4; TRBD1 aligns across 9 bases. CDR3 size: 16 residues. The ends lost 3 bases at V and 6 bases at J; junction bases unmatched: 7. Germline V gene sequence: CDR1 KGHDR, CDR2 SFDVKD. The CDR3 region is CATSDDSGTGYEKLFF. CDR3 nucleotide sequence: TGTGCCACCAGTGATGACTCCGGGACAGGGTATGAAAAACTGTTTTTT.

The chain links TRBV7-2 to TRBJ2-7, with 11 bases identical to TRBD2. Germline assignment: CDR1 SGHTA and CDR2 FQGNSA. J gave up 6 bases and V 1 base, and 2 bases lay outside the gene matches. The CDR3 has 14 residues. CDR3 in amino acids: CASSLGLAGGEQYF. The CDR3 DNA reads as TGTGCCAGCAGCTTAGGCCTAGCGGGAGGCGAGCAGTACTTC.

This CDR3 reads CASSLPSPTAFF. CDR3 bases: TGTGCCAGCAGCCTCCCGTCCCCTACGGCTTTCTTT. V is TRBV5-8 and J is TRBJ1-1; D is unresolved. Germline V lookup: CDR1 SGHTS, CDR2 YDEGEE. Trimming shortened V by 4 bases and J by 11 bases, and 15 bases separated the two germline ends. The CDR3 contains 12 residues.

The chain employs TRBV30 and TRBJ1-3, with D possibly TRBD1 on 5 matching bases. Germline CDR1 and CDR2: GTSNPN and SVGIG (reference sequence). This CDR3 is built from 14 residues. The V end lost 3 bases, the J end lost 7 bases, and 16 bases lay between the germline ends. CDR3 nucleotide sequence: TGTGCCTGGAGGGCCCGGGGGTCGAGGAACACCATATATTTT. It encodes CAWRARGSRNTIYF.